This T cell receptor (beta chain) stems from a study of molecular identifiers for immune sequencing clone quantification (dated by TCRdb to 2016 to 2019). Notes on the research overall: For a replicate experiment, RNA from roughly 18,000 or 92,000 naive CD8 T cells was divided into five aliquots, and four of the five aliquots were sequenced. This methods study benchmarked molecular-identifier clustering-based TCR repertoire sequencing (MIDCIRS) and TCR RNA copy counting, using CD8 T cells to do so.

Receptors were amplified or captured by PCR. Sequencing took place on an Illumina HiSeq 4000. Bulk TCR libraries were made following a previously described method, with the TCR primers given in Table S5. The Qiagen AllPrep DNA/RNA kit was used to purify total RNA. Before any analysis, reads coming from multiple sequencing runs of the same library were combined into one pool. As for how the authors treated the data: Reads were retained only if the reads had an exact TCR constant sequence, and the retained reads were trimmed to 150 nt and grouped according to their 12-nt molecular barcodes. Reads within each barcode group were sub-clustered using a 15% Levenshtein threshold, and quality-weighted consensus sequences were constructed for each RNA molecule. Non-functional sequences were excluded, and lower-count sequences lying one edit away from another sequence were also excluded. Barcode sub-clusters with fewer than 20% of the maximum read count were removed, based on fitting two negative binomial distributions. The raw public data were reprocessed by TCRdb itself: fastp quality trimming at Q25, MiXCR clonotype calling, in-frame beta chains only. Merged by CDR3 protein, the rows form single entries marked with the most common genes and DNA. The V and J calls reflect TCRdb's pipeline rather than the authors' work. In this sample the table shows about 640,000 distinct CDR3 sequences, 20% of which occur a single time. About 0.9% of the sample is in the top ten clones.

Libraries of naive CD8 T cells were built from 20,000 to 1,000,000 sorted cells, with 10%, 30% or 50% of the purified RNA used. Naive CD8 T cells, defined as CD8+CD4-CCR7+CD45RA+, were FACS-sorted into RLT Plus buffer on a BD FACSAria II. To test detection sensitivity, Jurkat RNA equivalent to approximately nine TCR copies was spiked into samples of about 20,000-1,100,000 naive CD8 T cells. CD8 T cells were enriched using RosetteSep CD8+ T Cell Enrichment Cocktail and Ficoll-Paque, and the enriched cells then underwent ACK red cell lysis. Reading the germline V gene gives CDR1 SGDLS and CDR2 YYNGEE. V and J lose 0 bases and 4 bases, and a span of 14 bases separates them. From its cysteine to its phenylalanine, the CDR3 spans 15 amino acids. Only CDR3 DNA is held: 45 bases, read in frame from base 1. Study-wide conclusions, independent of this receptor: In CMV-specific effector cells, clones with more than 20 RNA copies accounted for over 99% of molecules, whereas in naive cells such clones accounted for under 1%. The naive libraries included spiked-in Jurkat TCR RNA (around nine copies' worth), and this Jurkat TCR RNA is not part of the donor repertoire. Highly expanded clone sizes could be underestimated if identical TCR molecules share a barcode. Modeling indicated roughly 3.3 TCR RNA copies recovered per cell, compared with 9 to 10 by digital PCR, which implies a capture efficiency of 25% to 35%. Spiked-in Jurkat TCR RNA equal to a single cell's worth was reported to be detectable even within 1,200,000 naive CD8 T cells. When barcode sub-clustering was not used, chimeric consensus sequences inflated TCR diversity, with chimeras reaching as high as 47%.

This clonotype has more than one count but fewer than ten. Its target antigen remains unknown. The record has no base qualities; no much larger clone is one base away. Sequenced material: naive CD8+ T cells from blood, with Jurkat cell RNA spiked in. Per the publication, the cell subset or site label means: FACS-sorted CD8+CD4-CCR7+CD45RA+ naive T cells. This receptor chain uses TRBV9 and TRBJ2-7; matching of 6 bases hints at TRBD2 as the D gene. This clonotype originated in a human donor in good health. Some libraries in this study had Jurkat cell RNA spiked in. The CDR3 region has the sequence CASSVGFGTLYEQYF. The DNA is TGTGCCAGCAGCGTAGGGTTCGGGACTTTGTACGAGCAGTACTTC.